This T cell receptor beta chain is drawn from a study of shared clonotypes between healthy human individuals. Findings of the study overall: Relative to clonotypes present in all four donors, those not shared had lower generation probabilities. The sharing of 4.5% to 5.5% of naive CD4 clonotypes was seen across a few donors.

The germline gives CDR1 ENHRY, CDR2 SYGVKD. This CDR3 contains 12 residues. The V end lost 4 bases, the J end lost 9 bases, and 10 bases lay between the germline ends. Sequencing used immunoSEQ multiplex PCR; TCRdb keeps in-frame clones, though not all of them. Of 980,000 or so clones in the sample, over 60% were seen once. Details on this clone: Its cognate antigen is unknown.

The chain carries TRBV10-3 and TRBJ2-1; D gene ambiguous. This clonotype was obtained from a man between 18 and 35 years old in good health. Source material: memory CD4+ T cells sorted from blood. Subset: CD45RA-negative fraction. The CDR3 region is CAISGPAVEQFF. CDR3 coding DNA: TGTGCCATCAGTGGCCCCGCGGTTGAGCAGTTCTTC.